The present T cell receptor (beta chain) was sequenced within a study of a mutant IDH1 vaccine in newly diagnosed glioma. At the level of the study: Initiation of the vaccine course occurred 4-6 weeks after radiotherapy alone, or alongside temozolomide cycles. The earlier regimen, radiotherapy, temozolomide, or both, was most often both.

V lost 1 base to trimming and J lost 1 base, with 10 bases between them. The V gene's germline CDR1 is LNHNV and CDR2 YYDKDF (reference sequence). This CDR3 contains 15 residues. The sample's time point: week 35, safety follow-up. Topical imiquimod was applied with each vaccine dose, which held 300 ug of mutant IDH1 20-mer peptide. Sequencing used immunoSEQ multiplex PCR; TCRdb keeps in-frame clones, though not all of them. Here the sample spans 60,000 to 65,000 clones, roughly 79% being singletons. On this clone itself: What it binds is not known.

Sequences were derived from PBMCs, sampled from a glioma patient whose treatment included an IDH1 peptide vaccine. The chain uses TRBV15 and TRBJ1-1; no clear D. The source of this sequence is a man in his forties with glioma. The CDR3 spells CATSRVWSGNTEAFF. The DNA for the CDR3 is TGTGCCACCAGCAGAGTTTGGAGCGGGAACACTGAAGCTTTCTTT.